The TCR beta chain described here comes from a study of blood T cell repertoires in COVID-19. Looking at the study overall: Acute and convalescent COVID-19 specimens originated in the United States, Italy and Spain. The cDNA or gDNA used as material had been derived from T cells, B-cell-depleted T cells, or PBMCs.

Comment on this clone: Its ends do not fully match the called genes, so a read error is possible.

Germline V gene lookup returns CDR1 SSHAT and CDR2 FNYEAQ (reference sequence). The CDR3 is made up of 15 amino acids. Authors' data handling: Reference gene primers were amplified, and this amplification served to estimate nucleated cell counts. Measured with immunoSEQ multiplex PCR; TCRdb has only the in-frame clones, and not every one. The V and J calls and clone size were taken over from that table, and D and trimming were inferred from the DNA. This repertoire shows approximately 58,000 clones, 90% found once; its top ten account for 3.1%. The sequencing sample was made of peripheral blood. V and J are TRBV7-7 and TRBJ2-2; D may be TRBD2 (6 bases). The TCR sequence derives from a human donor in a cohort sampled during active COVID-19. The CDR3 reads CASSLVVGEAGELFF. In DNA form, the CDR3 reads TGTGCTAGCAGCTTAGTCGTGGGGGAGGCCGGGGAGCTGTTTTTT.